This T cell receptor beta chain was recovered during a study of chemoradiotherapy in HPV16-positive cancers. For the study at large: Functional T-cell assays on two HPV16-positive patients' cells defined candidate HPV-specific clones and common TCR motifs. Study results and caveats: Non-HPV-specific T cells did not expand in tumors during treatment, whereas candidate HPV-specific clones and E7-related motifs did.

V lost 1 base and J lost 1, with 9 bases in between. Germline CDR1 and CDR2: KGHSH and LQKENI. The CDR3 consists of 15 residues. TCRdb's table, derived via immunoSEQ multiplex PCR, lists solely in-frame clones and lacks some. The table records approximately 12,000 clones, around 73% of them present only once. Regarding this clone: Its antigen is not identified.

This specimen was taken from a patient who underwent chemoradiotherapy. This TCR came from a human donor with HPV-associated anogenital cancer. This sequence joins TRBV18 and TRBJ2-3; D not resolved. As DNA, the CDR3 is TGTGCCAGCTCACCACGAGGTGGGGGCACAGATACGCAGTATTTT. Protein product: CASSPRGGGTDTQYF.